This T cell receptor beta chain appears in the sequencing data of a study of T cells in tuberculosis. On the study more broadly: This South African cohort compared adolescents with or without latent tuberculosis against adults with active tuberculosis. PBMC were archived before or within 7 days of starting treatment. The study, taken as a whole, reports: Active tuberculosis alpha repertoires lay closer to GMM-specific TCRs than controls'.

TCRdb's table, derived via immunoSEQ multiplex PCR, lists solely in-frame clones and lacks some. The sample carries 25,000 to 35,000 clones, 90% to 95% recorded once. Described time point: new active TB diagnosis, blood taken before or within 7 days of starting treatment. Patients were newly diagnosed, HIV-seronegative, and aged 18 or older. Concerning this clone itself: Its antigen remains unknown.

Per germline, CDR1 MNHEY and CDR2 SVGAGI. The CDR3 has 14 amino acids. V lost 6 bases to trimming and J lost 8 bases; unmatched junction nucleotides: 7. The chain recombines TRBV6-5 with TRBJ1-4, with 9 bases fitting TRBD1. Specimen: PBMCs, collected at tuberculosis diagnosis. The sequence came from an adult with tuberculosis. Written as DNA, the CDR3 is TGTGCCAGCAGCCAGGGACAGGGAGACGAAAAACTGTTTTTT. It encodes CASSQGQGDEKLFF.